This is a list of T cell receptor beta chains from one sample in a study of cytomegalovirus exposure and HLA in healthy donors. Repertoires were generated with immunoSEQ multiplex PCR, while TCRdb's copy carries only in-frame clones and drops some. The profile shows under 200,000 clones, roughly four fifths of them singletons. Sequencing was done on a sample of PBMCs. These receptors all stem from a female donor in good health and CMV-seronegative. CDR3s include the opening cysteine and the closing phenylalanine or tryptophan. The D gene is left open where the match is weak. The listing skips clone size in some rows; elsewhere it reads once, few, many or a size class.

V gene,D gene,clone size,J gene,CDR3 protein,CDR3 DNA
TRBV4-3,TRBD1,few,TRBJ1-4,CASSQDPRTGEKLFF,TGCGCCAGCAGCCAAGATCCCCGGACAGGGGAAAAACTGTTTTTT
TRBV28,TRBD1,few,TRBJ1-2,CASSPDRVAYGYTF,TGTGCCAGCAGCCCTGACAGGGTGGCCTATGGCTACACCTTC
TRBV9,NA,NA,TRBJ1-1,CASSVVRSDTEAFF,TGTGCCAGCAGCGTAGTGCGATCGGACACTGAAGCTTTCTTT
TRBV27,NA,NA,TRBJ1-3,CASRPSGAGNTIYF,TGTGCCAGCAGACCGTCAGGGGCTGGAAACACCATATATTTT
TRBV28,NA,NA,TRBJ2-2,CASSPGRGVANTGELFF,TGTGCCAGCAGCCCAGGGCGGGGCGTAGCGAACACCGGGGAGCTGTTTTTT
TRBV27,TRBD1,few,TRBJ2-7,CASSFSGTGLLEQYF,TGTGCCAGCAGTTTTTCCGGGACAGGGCTCCTGGAGCAGTACTTC
TRBV6-5,NA,NA,TRBJ2-4,CASSYGFQTNSQYF,TGTGCCAGCAGTTATGGGTTCCAAACGAACAGTCAGTACTTC
TRBV9,TRBD1,NA,TRBJ2-2,CASSVTPRDRGASGELFF,TGTGCCAGCAGCGTGACGCCCCGGGACAGGGGCGCCTCTGGGGAGCTGTTTTTT
TRBV9,TRBD2,NA,TRBJ2-1,CASGGLAAPHRQFF,TGTGCCAGCGGAGGACTAGCGGCGCCCCACCGTCAGTTCTTC
TRBV30,NA,NA,TRBJ1-4,CAWSVQYNEKLFF,TGTGCCTGGAGTGTACAGTATAATGAAAAACTGTTTTTT
TRBV6-4,NA,once,TRBJ2-3,CASRILAMLPSSTDTQYF,TGTGCCAGCAGAATACTAGCTATGCTACCATCTAGCACAGATACGCAGTATTTT
TRBV2,TRBD1,NA,TRBJ1-2,CASRGDRVLGYTF,TGTGCCAGCAGGGGGGACAGGGTTCTTGGCTACACCTTC
TRBV5-4,TRBD2,few,TRBJ2-3,CASSSKAGADTQYF,TGTGCCAGCAGCTCCAAAGCGGGAGCAGATACGCAGTATTTT
TRBV11-3,TRBD2,NA,TRBJ2-3,CASSLFRTSGGHTDTQYF,TGTGCCAGCAGCTTATTCCGGACTAGCGGGGGCCACACAGATACGCAGTATTTT
TRBV15,TRBD1,NA,TRBJ1-1,CATSGGQGAPSTEAFF,TGTGCCACCAGCGGGGGACAGGGGGCGCCGAGCACTGAAGCTTTCTTT
TRBV18,NA,NA,TRBJ2-2,CASSPPRQLTRGELFF,TGTGCCAGCTCACCACCGCGACAGCTAACAAGAGGGGAGCTGTTTTTT
TRBV7-9,NA,NA,TRBJ2-5,CASSLASETQYF,TGTGCCAGCAGCTTAGCGTCGGAGACCCAGTACTTC
TRBV30,TRBD1,few,TRBJ1-1,CAWRNPLTGPPEAFF,TGTGCCTGGCGGAATCCACTGACAGGGCCCCCTGAAGCTTTCTTT
TRBV6-4,TRBD1,NA,TRBJ1-1,CASSAGTGARDTEAFF,TGTGCCAGCAGTGCCGGGACAGGGGCCCGGGACACTGAAGCTTTCTTT
TRBV19,NA,NA,TRBJ2-3,CASSLAGASDTQYF,TGTGCCAGTAGCTTGGCCGGAGCCTCAGATACGCAGTATTTT
TRBV4-3,NA,few,TRBJ2-5,CASSQVSGWRETQYF,TGCGCCAGCAGCCAAGTTAGTGGGTGGCGGGAGACCCAGTACTTC
TRBV5-1,TRBD2,NA,TRBJ2-1,CASSDRLAGYNEQFF,TGCGCCAGCAGCGATAGACTAGCGGGTTACAATGAGCAGTTCTTC
TRBV6-1,TRBD1,NA,TRBJ1-5,CASSQGGTGDQPQHF,TGTGCCAGCAGTCAAGGGGGGACAGGGGATCAGCCCCAGCATTTT
TRBV6-4,NA,NA,TRBJ2-1,CASSDEDSQGNEQFF,TGTGCCAGCAGTGACGAAGACTCCCAGGGCAATGAGCAGTTCTTC
TRBV9,TRBD1,few,TRBJ2-7,CASSAQGAGYEQYF,TGTGCCAGCAGCGCACAGGGGGCTGGCTACGAGCAGTACTTC
TRBV9,TRBD2,few,TRBJ2-7,CASSPRTSGLPREQYF,TGTGCCAGCAGCCCCCGGACTAGCGGGTTGCCCCGAGAGCAGTACTTC
TRBV30,NA,NA,TRBJ2-7,CAWSFLKGQPYF,TGTGCCTGGAGTTTTTTGAAAGGACAACCGTACTTC
TRBV7-8,TRBD1,once,TRBJ2-7,CASSLDGTGPYEQYF,TGTGCCAGCAGCTTAGATGGGACAGGACCCTACGAGCAGTACTTC
TRBV6-1,TRBD2,few,TRBJ2-7,CASSESSNGRLNEQYF,TGTGCCAGCAGTGAAAGTAGTAACGGGAGGTTAAACGAGCAGTACTTC
TRBV30,NA,NA,TRBJ2-7,CAWSYRRIYEQYF,TGTGCCTGGAGTTACAGGCGGATCTACGAGCAGTACTTC
TRBV9,TRBD1,few,TRBJ1-2,CASSGGGQGRSSSYGYTF,TGTGCCAGCAGCGGGGGAGGACAGGGCCGCAGTTCTAGCTATGGCTACACCTTC
TRBV7-8,NA,NA,TRBJ1-5,CASSLLRMAGVSNQPQHF,TGTGCCAGCAGCTTACTGAGAATGGCAGGGGTCAGCAATCAGCCCCAGCATTTT
TRBV30,NA,NA,TRBJ1-1,CAWSVRGNTEAFF,TGTGCCTGGAGTGTACGAGGGAACACTGAAGCTTTCTTT
TRBV9,TRBD1,NA,TRBJ2-7,CASSARQGAYEQYF,TGTGCCAGCAGCGCTAGACAGGGCGCCTACGAGCAGTACTTC
TRBV7-9,NA,NA,TRBJ2-1,CASSLGSGRYNEQFF,TGTGCCAGCAGCTTAGGATCAGGGCGGTACAATGAGCAGTTCTTC
TRBV4-1,NA,NA,TRBJ2-1,CASSQDERISYNEQFF,TGCGCCAGCAGCCAAGATGAGCGGATCTCCTACAATGAGCAGTTCTTC
TRBV28,TRBD1,NA,TRBJ2-7,CASSLIDRGPKEQYF,TGTGCCAGCAGTTTAATCGACAGGGGGCCCAAGGAGCAGTACTTC
TRBV5-1,TRBD2,NA,TRBJ2-3,CASSSTSGGFGTQYF,TGCGCCAGCAGCTCGACTAGCGGGGGGTTTGGCACGCAGTATTTT
TRBV27,TRBD2,NA,TRBJ2-3,CASSFRAGGPSTDTQYF,TGTGCCAGCAGTTTTAGGGCGGGAGGCCCTAGCACAGATACGCAGTATTTT
TRBV9,NA,NA,TRBJ2-6,CASSVHRAGANVLTF,TGTGCCAGCAGCGTACACAGGGCTGGGGCCAACGTCCTGACTTTC
TRBV29-1,NA,NA,TRBJ2-1,CSVEGSSYNEQFF,TGCAGCGTTGAAGGGAGCTCCTACAATGAGCAGTTCTTC
TRBV7-9,TRBD2,NA,TRBJ2-5,CASSFSGRVETQYF,TGTGCCAGCAGCTTTAGCGGGAGGGTTGAGACCCAGTACTTC
TRBV9,TRBD1,NA,TRBJ2-6,CASSLRGTGSSGANVLTF,TGTGCCAGCAGCCTCCGCGGGACAGGTAGCTCTGGGGCCAACGTCCTGACTTTC
TRBV7-6,TRBD2,NA,TRBJ2-5,CASSSGGLKGSQYF,TGTGCCAGCAGCTCGGGAGGCCTCAAGGGGAGCCAGTACTTC
TRBV11-3,TRBD2,once,TRBJ2-1,CASSLPAGEQFF,TGTGCCAGCAGCTTACCAGCGGGGGAGCAGTTCTTC
TRBV5-4,NA,NA,TRBJ1-1,CASSLGQTNTEAFF,TGTGCCAGCAGCTTGGGACAGACGAACACTGAAGCTTTCTTT
TRBV5-1,NA,NA,TRBJ1-4,CASKMGLQVSNEKLFF,TGCGCCAGCAAAATGGGCCTGCAAGTTTCTAATGAAAAACTGTTTTTT
TRBV11-1,TRBD1,once,TRBJ2-5,CASSQLGTGTKETQYF,TGTGCCAGCAGCCAATTAGGGACAGGGACTAAAGAGACCCAGTACTTC
TRBV14,TRBD2,NA,TRBJ2-1,CASSGRLAVSYNEQFF,TGTGCCAGCAGCGGAAGACTAGCGGTGTCCTACAATGAGCAGTTCTTC
TRBV30,NA,few,TRBJ2-1,CAWSVHRYEQFF,TGTGCCTGGAGTGTACACAGGTATGAGCAGTTCTTC
TRBV27,NA,NA,TRBJ1-4,CASSLRGAGNEKLFF,TGTGCCAGCAGTTTACGGGGGGCGGGTAATGAAAAACTGTTTTTT
TRBV19,TRBD1,NA,TRBJ2-1,CASSILGQGLGEQFF,TGTGCCAGTAGTATCCTAGGACAGGGATTAGGTGAGCAGTTCTTC
TRBV9,TRBD2,NA,TRBJ2-5,CASSDPGLAGPEGGTQYF,TGTGCCAGCAGCGACCCGGGACTAGCGGGCCCTGAGGGGGGGACCCAGTACTTC
TRBV7-2,NA,few,TRBJ2-7,CASSGRSHEQYF,TGTGCCAGCAGTGGCAGGTCCCACGAGCAGTACTTC
TRBV5-8,NA,few,TRBJ1-5,CASSFNRDPNQPQHF,TGTGCCAGCAGCTTCAACAGGGACCCCAATCAGCCCCAGCATTTT
TRBV9,TRBD2,NA,TRBJ2-3,CASSAAGEGDTQYF,TGTGCCAGCAGCGCAGCGGGAGAGGGAGATACGCAGTATTTT
TRBV19,NA,NA,TRBJ2-1,CASSTRDTLMKQFF,TGTGCCAGTAGCACCCGGGACACCCTTATGAAGCAGTTCTTC
TRBV7-8,TRBD2,once,TRBJ2-5,CASSYPRTSGGAWRETQYF,TGTGCCAGCAGCTACCCCAGGACTAGCGGGGGGGCATGGCGGGAGACCCAGTACTTC
TRBV6-1,NA,NA,TRBJ1-2,CASGTTYGYTF,TGTGCCAGCGGTACTACCTATGGCTACACCTTC